The 18 T cell receptor beta chains in this list originate from one sample, sequenced in a study of T cell changes during pregnancy in multiple sclerosis. This table comes from immunoSEQ multiplex PCR, and its TCRdb copy is limited to in-frame clones, with some not included. This sample has 95,000 to 150,000 clones, with roughly 92% found just once. This material consisted of peripheral blood, taken before pregnancy. The receptors shown here come from a female donor with multiple sclerosis, enrolled in a pregnancy study.

The chain carries TRBV7-9 and TRBJ1-2; D ambiguous. The CDR3 contains 13 residues. V was cut by 5 bases and J by 4 bases, with 11 bases left in between. CDR1 and CDR2 from the germline V gene are SEHNR and FQNEAQ (reference sequence). The CDR3 coding sequence is TGTGCCAGCAGCGCGGCGGAGATCTATGGCTACACCTTC. It codes for CASSAAEIYGYTF.

The chain couples TRBV27 to TRBJ2-1; 12 bases are a match to TRBD2. Germline V CDR1 and CDR2: MNHEY, SMNVEV (reference sequence). This CDR3 contains 14 residues. Unmatched junction bases numbered 10, after V lost 7 bases and J lost 12 bases. DNA of the CDR3: TGTGCCAGCAACCCAACTAGCGGGGGGCGCGGGCAGTTCTTC. Translating gives CASNPTSGGRGQFF.

The rearrangement uses TRBV5-1 and TRBJ2-6, with 13 bases that match TRBD2. CDR3 length: 19 residues. Germline CDR1 SGHRS, CDR2 YFSETQ. The V segment lost 4 bases and the J segment 0 bases; nucleotides outside the gene matches: 7. DNA of the CDR3: TGCGCCAGCAGCACGGGACTAGCGGGACCATTCTCTGGGGCCAACGTCCTGACTTTC. Encoded protein: CASSTGLAGPFSGANVLTF.

The chain has TRBV6-1 and TRBJ2-5; 7 bases match TRBD1. V shed 7 bases and J 1 base; nucleotides not matched to a gene: 6. CDR1 MNHNS and CDR2 SASEGT come from the germline V gene. The CDR3 is 14 residues long. Written as DNA, the CDR3 is TGTGCCAGCACCTTCACAGGGGTCCAAGAGACCCAGTACTTC. It yields the protein CASTFTGVQETQYF.

This chain links TRBV6-5 with TRBJ1-2; D remains ambiguous. V shed 6 bases and J shed 8 bases, with 16 bases lying between them. The germline gives CDR1 MNHEY, CDR2 SVGAGI. CDR3 length: 13 amino acids. Here the CDR3 reads CASSPLSPRGYTF. CDR3 bases: TGTGCCAGCAGCCCATTATCCCCGCGGGGCTACACCTTC.

The V call is TRBV9, the J call TRBJ2-3; 16 bases fit TRBD2. V shed 3 bases, J shed 1 base, and the junction held 8 bases outside the gene matches. CDR3 length equals 19 residues. The V gene's germline CDR1 is SGDLS and CDR2 YYNGEE. The CDR3 region has the DNA TGTGCCAGCAGCGCCATTACCGGGACTAGCGGGGGGGGCACAGATACGCAGTATTTT. Its protein product is CASSAITGTSGGGTDTQYF.

The rearrangement links TRBV5-1 to TRBJ2-3; D is unresolved. Deletions cut 0 bases from V and 0 bases from J, with 8 bases between. This CDR3 comprises 15 residues. Germline values: CDR1 SGHRS, CDR2 YFSETQ. The CDR3 DNA reads as TGCGCCAGCAGCTTGGAGGCAGGAAGCACAGATACGCAGTATTTT. It codes for CASSLEAGSTDTQYF. The full variable domain, completed using reference TRBV5-1 and TRBJ2-3, is KAGVTQTPRYLIKTRGQQVTLSCSPISGHRSVSWYQQTPGQGLQFLFEYFSETQRNKGNFPGRFSGRQFSNSRSEMNVSTLELGDSALYLCASSLEAGSTDTQYFGPGTRLTVL.

The V call is TRBV19, the J call TRBJ2-1, with TRBD1 matching over 10 bases. Germline loops: CDR1 LNHDA, CDR2 SQIVND (reference sequence). V was pared by 9 bases and J by 6 bases, with 11 bases of the junction left unmatched. This CDR3 is built from 15 residues. The CDR3 region is CARDGTGERRNEQFF. CDR3 in DNA: TGTGCCAGAGATGGGACAGGGGAGAGACGCAATGAGCAGTTCTTC.

The rearrangement joins TRBV27 to TRBJ2-5, with TRBD1 as a possible D gene (5 bases). The V and J ends lost 3 bases and 1 base respectively, with 15 bases between them. The germline V gene has CDR1 MNHEY and CDR2 SMNVEV (reference sequence). The CDR3 has 16 residues. This CDR3 is CASSFLGANIQETQYF. The CDR3 DNA is TGTGCCAGCAGTTTCCTAGGGGCCAATATCCAAGAGACCCAGTACTTC.

The rearrangement joins TRBV2 to TRBJ2-1, with D hard to call. V was pared by 1 base and J by 3 bases, with 4 bases between. CDR1 and CDR2 from the germline V gene are SNHLY and FYNNEI. This CDR3 has 13 amino acids. The CDR3 DNA follows: TGTGCCAGCAGTGAAGGCAGCTACAATGAGCAGTTCTTC. Amino acid sequence: CASSEGSYNEQFF.

This clone was recorded once. This chain uses TRBV28 with TRBJ1-1, with a possible D match to TRBD1 (6 bases). CDR1 is MDHEN, CDR2 SYDVKM, per germline. Trimming took 1 base from V and 4 from J, leaving 19 bases between them. There are 17 residues in the CDR3. The CDR3: CASSLLGSTGQGTEAFF. CDR3 nucleotides: TGTGCCAGCAGTTTATTGGGTTCAACAGGGCAGGGCACTGAAGCTTTCTTT.

This sequence joins TRBV6-1 and TRBJ1-4; D is unresolved. This CDR3 has 13 residues. Per germline, CDR1 MNHNS and CDR2 SASEGT. The V end lost 1 base, the J end lost 8 bases, and 8 bases lay between the germline ends. Here the CDR3 reads CASSEGVMEKLFF. For the CDR3, the DNA is TGTGCCAGCAGTGAAGGAGTCATGGAAAAACTGTTTTTT.

Of note for this clone: The junction departs from germline at one end; a sequencing error may be responsible. The chain is built from TRBV7-9 and TRBJ1-4; no definite D call. CDR3 length equals 11 residues. Germline CDR1 reads SEHNR; CDR2 reads FQNEAQ (reference sequence). The CDR3 protein is CASSHTRKRRF. For the CDR3, the DNA is TGTGCCAGCAGTCACACCCGAAAGCGCCGTTTT.

The rearrangement links TRBV27 to TRBJ2-1; 13 nucleotides agree with TRBD2. Looked up from germline, CDR1 is MNHEY and CDR2 is SMNVEV (reference sequence). There are 19 residues in the CDR3. Unmatched junction bases numbered 18, after V lost 10 bases and J lost 3 bases. The DNA of the CDR3 is TGTGCCACTACCCGATGGACCGGGACTAGCGGGACCCTCTACAATGAGCAGTTCTTC. As protein: CATTRWTGTSGTLYNEQFF.

The V gene is TRBV7-9, the J gene TRBJ1-6; 7 nucleotides align to TRBD1. Germline V lookup: CDR1 SEHNR, CDR2 FQNEAQ (reference sequence). This CDR3 is 14 amino acids long. V shed 1 base, J shed 10 bases, and the junction held 4 bases outside the gene matches. The CDR3 bases are TGTGCCAGCAGCTTAGGACAGGGCGGCTCACCCCTCCACTTT. Translating it yields CASSLGQGGSPLHF.

In regard to this clone: The germline gene is not matched at one end of the junction; a read error may be the cause. V usage is TRBV27 and J usage is TRBJ2-3; D possibly corresponds to TRBD2 (6 bases). Germline V gene sequence: CDR1 MNHEY, CDR2 SMNVEV (reference sequence). The CDR3 runs to 15 residues. CDR3 region: CASKGPSESTYTQYF. CDR3 in DNA: TGTGCCAGCAAGGGACCTAGCGAGTCCACATATACGCAGTATTTT.

The gene calls are TRBV2 and TRBJ1-4, with D possibly being TRBD1 (6 bases). V was shortened by 7 bases and J by 2 bases, with 14 bases between the two germline ends. The CDR3 covers 15 residues. Germline CDR1 is SNHLY and CDR2 is FYNNEI. The CDR3 here is CASKDSLHTNEKLFF. CDR3 nucleotides: TGTGCCAGCAAGGACAGCCTGCACACTAATGAAAAACTGTTTTTT.

The J gene is TRBJ2-1, the V gene TRBV27; 11 bases are shared with TRBD1. The ends lost 3 bases at V and 8 bases at J; junction bases unmatched: 9. The CDR3 runs 16 residues. Germline values: CDR1 MNHEY, CDR2 SMNVEV (reference sequence). The CDR3 loop is CASSFPRTGGLYEQFF. The DNA for the CDR3 is TGTGCCAGCAGTTTCCCCCGGACAGGGGGCTTATATGAGCAGTTCTTC.